This T cell receptor beta chain was observed in a study of beta chain features in type 1 diabetes. General study results and limits: A closer apparent resemblance between naive, central memory and Treg TCRB repertoires was seen in patients than in healthy donors.

This clone was observed a few times. Its target is not known. The V and J ends lost 4 bases and 5 bases respectively, with 18 bases between them. The CDR3 covers 15 residues. The V gene's germline CDR1 is LGHNA and CDR2 YSLEER. As every portion of the isolated RNA was reverse transcribed, the sequencing read expressed TCRB transcripts. Using immunoSEQ multiplex PCR, the repertoire was profiled, and TCRdb retains in-frame clones only, with some absent. The table shows roughly 380,000 clones, with roughly a fifth occurring only once. The V call is TRBV4-3, the J call TRBJ2-7, with D perhaps matching TRBD1 (5 bases). This receptor was identified in a woman younger than 30 in good health. Sequenced sample: naive CD4+ T cells from blood. The DNA of the CDR3 is TGCGCCAGCAGCCCCGACCGAAGGGGTTCCGACGAGCAGTACTTC. Residues: CASSPDRRGSDEQYF.